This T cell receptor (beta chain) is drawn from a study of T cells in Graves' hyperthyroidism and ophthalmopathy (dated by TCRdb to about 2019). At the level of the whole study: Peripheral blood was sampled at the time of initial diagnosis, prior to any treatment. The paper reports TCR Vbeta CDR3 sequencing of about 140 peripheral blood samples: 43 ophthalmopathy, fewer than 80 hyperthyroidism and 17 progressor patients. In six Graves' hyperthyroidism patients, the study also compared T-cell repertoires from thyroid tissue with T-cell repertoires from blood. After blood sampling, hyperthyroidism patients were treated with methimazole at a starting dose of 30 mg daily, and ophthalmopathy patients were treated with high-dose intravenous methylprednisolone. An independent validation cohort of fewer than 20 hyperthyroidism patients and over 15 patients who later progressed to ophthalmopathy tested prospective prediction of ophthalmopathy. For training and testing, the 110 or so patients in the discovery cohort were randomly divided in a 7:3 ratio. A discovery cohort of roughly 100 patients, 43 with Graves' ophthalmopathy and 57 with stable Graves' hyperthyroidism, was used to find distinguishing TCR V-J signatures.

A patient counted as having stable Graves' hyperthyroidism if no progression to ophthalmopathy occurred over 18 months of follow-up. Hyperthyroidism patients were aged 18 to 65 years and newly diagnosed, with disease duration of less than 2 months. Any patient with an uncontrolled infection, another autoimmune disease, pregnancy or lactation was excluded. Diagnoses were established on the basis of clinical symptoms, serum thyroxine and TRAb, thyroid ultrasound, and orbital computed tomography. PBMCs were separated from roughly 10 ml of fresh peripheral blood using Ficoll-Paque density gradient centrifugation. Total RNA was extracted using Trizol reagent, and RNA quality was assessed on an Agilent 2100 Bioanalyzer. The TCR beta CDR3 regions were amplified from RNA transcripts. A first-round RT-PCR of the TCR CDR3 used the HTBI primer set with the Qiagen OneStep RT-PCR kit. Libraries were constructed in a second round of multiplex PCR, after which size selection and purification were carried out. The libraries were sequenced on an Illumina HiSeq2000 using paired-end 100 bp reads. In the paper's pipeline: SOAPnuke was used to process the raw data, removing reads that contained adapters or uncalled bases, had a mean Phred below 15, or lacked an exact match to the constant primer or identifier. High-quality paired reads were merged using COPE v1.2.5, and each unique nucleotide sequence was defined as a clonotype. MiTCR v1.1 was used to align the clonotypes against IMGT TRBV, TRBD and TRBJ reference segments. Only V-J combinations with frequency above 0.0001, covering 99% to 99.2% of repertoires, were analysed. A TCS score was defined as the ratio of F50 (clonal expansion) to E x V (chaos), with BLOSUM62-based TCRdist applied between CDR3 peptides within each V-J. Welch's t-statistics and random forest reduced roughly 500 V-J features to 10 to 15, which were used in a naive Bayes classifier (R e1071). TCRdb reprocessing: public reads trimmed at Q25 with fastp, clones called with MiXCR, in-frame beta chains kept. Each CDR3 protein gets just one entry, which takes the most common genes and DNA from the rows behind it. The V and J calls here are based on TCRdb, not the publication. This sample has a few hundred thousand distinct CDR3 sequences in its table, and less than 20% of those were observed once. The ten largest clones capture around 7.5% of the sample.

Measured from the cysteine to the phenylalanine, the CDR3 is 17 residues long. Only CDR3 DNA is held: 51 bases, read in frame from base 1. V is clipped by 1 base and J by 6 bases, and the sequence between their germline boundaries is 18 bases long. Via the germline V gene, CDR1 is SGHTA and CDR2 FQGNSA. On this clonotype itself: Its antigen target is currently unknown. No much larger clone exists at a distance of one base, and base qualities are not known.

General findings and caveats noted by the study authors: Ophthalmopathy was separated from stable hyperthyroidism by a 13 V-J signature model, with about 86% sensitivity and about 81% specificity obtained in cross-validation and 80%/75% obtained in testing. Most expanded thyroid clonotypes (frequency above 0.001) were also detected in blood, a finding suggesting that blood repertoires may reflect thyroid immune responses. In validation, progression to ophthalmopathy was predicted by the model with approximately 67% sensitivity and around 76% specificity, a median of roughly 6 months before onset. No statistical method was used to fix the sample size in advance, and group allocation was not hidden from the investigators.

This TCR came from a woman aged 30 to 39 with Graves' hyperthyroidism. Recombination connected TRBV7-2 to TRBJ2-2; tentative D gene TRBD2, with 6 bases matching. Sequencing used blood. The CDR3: CASSLGSVARLAGELFF. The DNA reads TGTGCCAGCAGCTTAGGGAGTGTCGCCAGACTAGCCGGGGAGCTGTTTTTT.